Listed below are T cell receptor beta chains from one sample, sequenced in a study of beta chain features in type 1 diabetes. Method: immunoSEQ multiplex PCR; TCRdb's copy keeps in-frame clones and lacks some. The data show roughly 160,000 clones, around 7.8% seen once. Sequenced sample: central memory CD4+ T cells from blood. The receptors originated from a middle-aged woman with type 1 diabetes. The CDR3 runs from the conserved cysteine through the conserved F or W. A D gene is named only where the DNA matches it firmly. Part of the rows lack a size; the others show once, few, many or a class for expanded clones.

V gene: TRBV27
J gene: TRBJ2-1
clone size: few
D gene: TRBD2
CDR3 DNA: TGTGCCAGCAGTTTATATCTAGCGGGATACAATGAGCAGTTCTTC
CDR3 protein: CASSLYLAGYNEQFF

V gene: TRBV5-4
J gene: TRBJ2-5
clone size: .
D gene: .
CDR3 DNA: TGTGCCAGCAGCCGTGACCGCAGCGATGGGACCCAGTACTTC
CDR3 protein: CASSRDRSDGTQYF

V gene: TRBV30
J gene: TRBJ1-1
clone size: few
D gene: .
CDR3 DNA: TGTGCCTGGACAGGGAAGTTTGACGCTGAAGCTTTCTTT
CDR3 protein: CAWTGKFDAEAFF

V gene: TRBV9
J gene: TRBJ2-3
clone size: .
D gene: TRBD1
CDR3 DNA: TGTGCCAGCAGCGTCAATCCGGGACAGCAAGCTACAGATACGCAGTATTTT
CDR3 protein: CASSVNPGQQATDTQYF

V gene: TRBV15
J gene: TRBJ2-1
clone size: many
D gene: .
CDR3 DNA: TGTGCCACCAGCAGAGAATCGGGATCTTACAATGAGCAGTTCTTC
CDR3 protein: CATSRESGSYNEQFF

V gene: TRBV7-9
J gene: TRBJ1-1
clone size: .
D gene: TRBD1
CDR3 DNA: TGTGCCAGCACCATTGAGACAGGGTCGAACACTGAAGCTTTCTTT
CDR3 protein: CASTIETGSNTEAFF

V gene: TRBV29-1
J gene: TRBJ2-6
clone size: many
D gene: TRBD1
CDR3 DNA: TGCAGCGTTGACAGCCGGACAGGCAACTCTGGGGCCAACGTCCTGACTTTC
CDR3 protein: CSVDSRTGNSGANVLTF

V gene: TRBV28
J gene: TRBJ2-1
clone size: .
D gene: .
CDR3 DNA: TGTGCCAGCAGCCTAGCCCAACGGCCCTACAATGAGCAGTTCTTC
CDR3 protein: CASSLAQRPYNEQFF

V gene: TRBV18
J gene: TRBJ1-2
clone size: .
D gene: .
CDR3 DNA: TGTGCCAGCTCACCCGGCGGGAACTATGGCTACACCTTC
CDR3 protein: CASSPGGNYGYTF

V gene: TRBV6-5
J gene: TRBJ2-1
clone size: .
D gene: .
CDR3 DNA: TGTGCCAGCAGTTACTCGAGAGGGAATGAGCAGTTCTTC
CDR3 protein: CASSYSRGNEQFF

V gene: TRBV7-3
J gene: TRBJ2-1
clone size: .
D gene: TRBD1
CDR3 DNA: TGTGCCAGCAGCTTAAACCCGGGACAGACCCGGGAACAGTTCTTC
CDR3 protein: CASSLNPGQTREQFF

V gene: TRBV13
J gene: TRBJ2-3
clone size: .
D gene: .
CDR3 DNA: TGTGCCAGCAGCTTGGGGCAAACTAGCACAGATACGCAGTATTTT
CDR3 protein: CASSLGQTSTDTQYF